Each of the 31 T cell receptor beta chains below was sequenced from the same sample in a study of CD8 T cells in ankylosing spondylitis. TCRdb analysed the 5' RACE reads with MiXCR anew, one entry per CDR3 protein. This table holds some 140,000 distinct CDR3 sequences, about an eighth found once. The sequenced material came from blood, either unsorted or a sorted T cell fraction (not recorded which). These receptors originate from a female donor with ankylosing spondylitis or in good health (not recorded which).

This clonotype was detected many times. The gene calls are TRBV7-9 and TRBJ2-1; tentative D call: TRBD2 (5 bases). This CDR3 comprises 13 residues. CDR1 is SEHNR, CDR2 FQNEAQ, per germline (reference sequence). Trimming removed 1 base from V and 5 bases from J, with 6 bases in between. DNA for the CDR3: TGTGCCAGCAGCTTAGAACTAGACAATGAGCAGTTCTTC. As protein: CASSLELDNEQFF.

This clonotype has just a few counts. The V call is TRBV19, the J call TRBJ2-1; tentatively, D is TRBD1 (5 bases). V shed 4 bases and J shed 5 bases, with 6 bases lying between them. From germline, CDR1 is LNHDA and CDR2 SQIVND (reference sequence). The CDR3 length is 12 residues. As DNA, the CDR3 is TGTGCCAGTAGTAACAGGAACAATGAGCAGTTCTTC. It yields the protein CASSNRNNEQFF.

In regard to this clonotype: A read error may explain this, as a much larger clone is one base away. The chain employs TRBV2 and TRBJ2-1; D not certain. CDR3 size: 11 residues. Germline loops: CDR1 SNHLY, CDR2 FYNNEI. Here the CDR3 DNA reads TGTACCAGCATTCTGTACAATGAGCAGTTCTTC. As protein: CTSILYNEQFF.

This clonotype was seen repeatedly, ten times or more. The rearrangement joins TRBV20-1 to TRBJ2-4, with no clear D. Germline lookup yields CDR1 DFQATT and CDR2 SNEGSKA (reference sequence). The ends were cut back, 5 bases at V and 7 bases at J, with 12 bases in the middle. CDR3 size: 12 residues. The CDR3 reads CSAAPTRNIQYF. The CDR3 DNA reads as TGCAGTGCTGCCCCCACGAGGAACATTCAGTACTTC.

The sample holds many counts of this clonotype. The V and J genes are TRBV10-3 and TRBJ2-5; TRBD2 aligns across 8 bases. The CDR3 runs to 15 residues. The V gene's germline CDR1 is ENHRY and CDR2 SYGVKD. Unmatched junction bases numbered 11, after V lost 6 bases and J lost 5 bases. CDR3 protein: CAISDVAGMGETQYF. The DNA of the CDR3 is TGTGCCATCAGCGACGTAGCGGGGATGGGGGAGACCCAGTACTTC.

This clonotype was seen at least ten times. This sequence joins TRBV20-1 and TRBJ2-3; the match to TRBD2 covers 11 bases. Germline values: CDR1 DFQATT, CDR2 SNEGSKA (reference sequence). CDR3 length: 15 amino acids. The junction had 4 bases not matched to a gene; V was cut back by 4 bases and J by 1 base. CDR3 sequence reads: CSAKGTSGRTDTQYF. In DNA form, the CDR3 reads TGCAGTGCTAAAGGGACTAGCGGTCGCACAGATACGCAGTATTTT.

The table lists this clonotype with many counts. V is TRBV12-3 or TRBV12-4 and J is TRBJ2-3, with D tentatively TRBD1 (5 bases). The CDR3 is 15 amino acids. Trimming took off 7 bases at V and 4 bases at J, with 18 bases between the two ends. The CDR3 here is CASTNWGLGADTQYF. CDR3 nucleotide sequence: TGTGCCAGCACCAACTGGGGTTTAGGGGCAGATACGCAGTATTTT.

This clonotype was counted at least ten times. The chain is built from TRBV18 and TRBJ1-5, with D hard to call. The length of the CDR3 is 15 residues. Looked up from germline, CDR1 is KGHSH and CDR2 is LQKENI. Trimming stripped 2 bases from V and 1 base from J, with 9 bases between. The CDR3 loop reads CASSPYDVSNQPQHF. CDR3 DNA sequence: TGTGCCAGCTCACCATACGATGTGAGCAATCAGCCCCAGCATTTT.

The chain employs TRBV9 and TRBJ2-1; no reliable D call. Trimming removed 3 bases at V and 5 bases at J, with 12 bases between. The length of the CDR3 is 14 residues. Germline V lookup: CDR1 SGDLS, CDR2 YYNGEE. The CDR3 bases are TGTGCCAGCAGCGATCGACGGTTCCACAATGAGCAGTTCTTC. It specifies CASSDRRFHNEQFF. The whole variable domain, remainder taken from reference TRBV9 and TRBJ2-1, is DSGVTQTPKHLITATGQRVTLRCSPRSGDLSVYWYQQSLDQGLQFLIQYYNGEERAKGNILERFSAQQFPDLHSELNLSSLELGDSALYFCASSDRRFHNEQFFGPGTRLTVL.

This clonotype was found many times. The chain recombines TRBV12-3 or TRBV12-4 with TRBJ2-7; tentatively, D is TRBD2 (5 bases). V gave up 5 bases and J gave up 0 bases, with 14 bases separating them. The CDR3 is 15 residues long. As DNA, the CDR3 is TGTGCCAGCAGTCCCACCGAAGGGAGCTCCTACGAGCAGTACTTC. Its protein product is CASSPTEGSSYEQYF.

Many counts were recorded for this clonotype. V and J are TRBV9 and TRBJ1-2, with no clear D. The germline V and J ends were trimmed by 4 bases and 5 bases, with 12 bases remaining between them. In germline, CDR1 is SGDLS, CDR2 YYNGEE. CDR3 size: 13 residues. The DNA for the CDR3 is TGTGCCAGCAGCCCCGAGGGAGTGTATGGCTACACCTTC. It codes for CASSPEGVYGYTF.

As concerns this clonotype: This may stem from a read error, because a much larger clone lies one nucleotide away. CDR3 amino acids: CSAPSVSSGDTF. In DNA, the CDR3 is TGCAGCGCCCCCAGTGTTTCTAGTGGCGACACCTTC. The genes are TRBV29-1 and TRBJ1-2; D unresolved. The CDR3 runs 12 residues. Germline V gene data show CDR1 as SQVTM and CDR2 as ANQGSEA.

There are many counts of this clonotype. V usage is TRBV5-6 and J usage is TRBJ1-2, with TRBD1 matching 8 bases. The ends lost 0 bases at V and 4 bases at J; junction bases unmatched: 5. The germline V gene encodes CDR1 SGHDT and CDR2 YYEEEE. This CDR3 has 15 residues. CDR3 DNA sequence: TGTGCCAGCAGCTTGGTGGACAGGGACGTCTATGGCTACACCTTC. Its translation: CASSLVDRDVYGYTF.

The sample holds many counts of this clonotype. The chain links TRBV10-3 to TRBJ1-1, with a weak D call TRBD1 (5 bases). The V end was cut by 11 bases, the J end by 7 bases, with 23 bases between. The CDR3 length is 14 residues. Germline V gene data show CDR1 as ENHRY and CDR2 as SYGVKD. The CDR3 reads CAARRGRGLDEAFF. The CDR3, as DNA: TGTGCCGCCCGGCGGGGACGTGGGCTAGATGAAGCTTTCTTT.

This clonotype was picked up many times. This chain links TRBV5-1 with TRBJ2-4, with D perhaps TRBD2 (5 bases). Trimming pared 4 bases from V and 0 bases from J, leaving 20 bases between. This CDR3 is 18 amino acids long. Per germline, CDR1 SGHRS and CDR2 YFSETQ. CDR3 nucleotide sequence: TGCGCCAGCAGCCGGGGAAAATGGCAGGCTGTAGCCAAAAACATTCAGTACTTC. Protein: CASSRGKWQAVAKNIQYF.

The chain links TRBV11-2 to TRBJ1-3; no firm D call. CDR1 and CDR2 from the germline V gene are SGHAT and FQNNGV. CDR3 length equals 15 residues. V lost 5 bases to trimming and J lost 0 bases, with 11 bases between them. The DNA for the CDR3 is TGTGCCAGCAGCGTACATCAGAGCTCTGGAAACACCATATATTTT. It yields the protein CASSVHQSSGNTIYF.

This clonotype was detected ten times or more. The chain employs TRBV11-3 and TRBJ2-5; 10 bases match TRBD2. This CDR3 comprises 17 residues. Trimming took 3 bases from V and 5 from J; bases not matched to a gene: 12. Germline V gene sequence: CDR1 SGHNT, CDR2 YENEEA. CDR3 sequence: CASSFIRASGSGETQYF. The CDR3 region has the DNA TGTGCCAGCAGCTTTATTCGGGCTAGCGGGAGTGGCGAGACCCAGTACTTC.

At least ten counts were recorded for this clonotype. The chain employs TRBV14 and TRBJ2-5; possible D gene TRBD1, 5 bases. CDR1 and CDR2 from the germline V gene are SGHDN and FVKESK. Deletions cut 4 bases from V and 2 bases from J, with 8 bases between. The CDR3 runs 13 residues. The CDR3 is CASSPRVQETQYF. CDR3 coding DNA: TGTGCCAGCAGCCCCAGGGTGCAAGAGACCCAGTACTTC.

There are many counts of this clonotype. The rearrangement joins TRBV5-1 to TRBJ1-1; D unresolved. This CDR3 region has 14 residues. V lost 4 bases, J lost 1 base, and 11 bases lay in between. CDR1 SGHRS and CDR2 YFSETQ come from the germline V gene. CDR3 amino acids: CASSKDGSNTEAFF. The CDR3 DNA reads as TGCGCCAGCAGCAAGGACGGGTCGAACACTGAAGCTTTCTTT.

This clonotype was detected many times. This chain joins TRBV7-2 and TRBJ2-7; D gene unclear. CDR1 and CDR2 (germline): SGHTA, FQGNSA. Between the trimmed V and J ends, which lost 5 bases and 3 bases, there was a span of 8 bases. The length of the CDR3 is 12 residues. CDR3 sequence reads: CASSRAGYEQYF. In DNA, the CDR3 is TGTGCCAGCAGCCGGGCCGGCTACGAGCAGTACTTC.

This clonotype was observed many times. This chain links TRBV6-1 with TRBJ2-7; D is unresolved. Looked up from germline, CDR1 is MNHNS and CDR2 is SASEGT. Trimming took 3 bases from V and 1 from J, leaving 7 bases between them. The CDR3 totals 13 residues. CDR3 coding DNA: TGTGCCAGCAGTGAGGTCGGGTCCTACGAGCAGTACTTC. This translates into CASSEVGSYEQYF.

This clonotype was observed at least ten times. The chain joins TRBV10-3 to TRBJ2-1; tentative D call: TRBD2 (5 bases). The CDR3 contains 15 residues. Per the germline V gene, CDR1 is ENHRY and CDR2 is SYGVKD. V was shortened by 4 bases and J by 5 bases, with 15 bases between the two germline ends. The DNA of the CDR3 is TGTGCCATCAGTGGGGGTCTATGGGGAGACAATGAGCAGTTCTTC. Its translation is CAISGGLWGDNEQFF.

This clonotype was counted only a few times. The chain employs TRBV7-2 and TRBJ2-1, with TRBD2 matching over 7 bases. This CDR3 spans 14 amino acids. Germline loops: CDR1 SGHTA, CDR2 FQGNSA. The V and J ends lost 5 bases and 6 bases, in that order; junction bases with no gene match: 7. The CDR3 spells CASSPRTRLNEQFF. CDR3 in DNA: TGTGCCAGCAGCCCCCGGACTAGACTCAATGAGCAGTTCTTC.

This clonotype was found many times. The rearrangement links TRBV28 to TRBJ1-1; TRBD1 matches 7 bases. CDR3 length: 15 amino acids. The J segment lost 0 bases and the V segment lost 2 bases, leaving 3 bases of the junction unmatched. Germline lookup yields CDR1 MDHEN and CDR2 SYDVKM. The DNA for the CDR3 is TGTGCCAGCAGTTTACCGGGACAGATGAACACTGAAGCTTTCTTT. This encodes CASSLPGQMNTEAFF.

This clonotype was detected ten times or more. This chain joins TRBV5-1 and TRBJ2-7; possible D gene TRBD1, 5 bases. Trimming stripped 0 bases from V and 6 bases from J, with 13 bases between. This CDR3 region has 14 residues. Germline loops: CDR1 SGHRS, CDR2 YFSETQ. The CDR3 reads CASSLGKGSGEQYF. The CDR3 nucleotides read TGCGCCAGCAGCTTGGGCAAGGGGTCCGGCGAGCAGTACTTC.

This clonotype was found a few times. The chain links TRBV29-1 to TRBJ1-5; TRBD1 agrees at 10 bases. The CDR3 loop spans 12 amino acids. V was pared by 7 bases and J by 6 bases, with 3 bases of the junction left unmatched. CDR1 SQVTM and CDR2 ANQGSEA come from the germline V gene. The CDR3 region has the DNA TGCAGCGCGGGACAGGGGACTCAGCCCCAGCATTTT. Translation: CSAGQGTQPQHF.

This clonotype was detected many times. The chain recombines TRBV7-9 with TRBJ1-1; D is unclear. CDR1 and CDR2 (germline): SEHNR, FQNEAQ (reference sequence). The CDR3 contains 11 residues. Trimming left V 5 bases short and J 10 bases short, with 11 bases between. Here the CDR3 reads CASSPGERAFF. The CDR3 nucleotides read TGTGCCAGCAGCCCCGGAGAAAGAGCTTTCTTT.

This clonotype was counted a few times. Being one base from a much bigger clone, this may be a read error. The rearrangement links TRBV2 to TRBJ2-3; 12 positions agree with TRBD1. CDR3 length equals 18 residues. Germline CDR1 is SNHLY and CDR2 is FYNNEI. The CDR3 is CTSSFPSAGTGGRYTQYF. Written as DNA, the CDR3 is TGTACCAGCAGTTTCCCCTCCGCCGGGACAGGGGGCAGATATACGCAGTATTTT.

In the case of this clonotype: A read error may be the cause here, since a much bigger clone is one base away. The chain carries TRBV20-1 and TRBJ1-1; D unclear. CDR1 and CDR2 (germline): DFQATT, SNEGSKA (reference sequence). The CDR3 totals 16 residues. CDR3 bases: TGCAGTGCTGGAGATCAATACGTAGCAGCGAACACTGAAGCTTTCTTT. Protein: CSAGDQYVAANTEAFF.

In its sample, this clonotype was seen many times. This chain links TRBV5-1 with TRBJ2-2; the D is unclear. Per the germline V gene, CDR1 is SGHRS and CDR2 is YFSETQ. The CDR3 has 13 amino acids. V lost 4 bases and J lost 4, with 8 bases in between. Here the CDR3 reads CASSPQFTGELFF. The CDR3 bases are TGCGCCAGCAGCCCACAGTTCACCGGGGAGCTGTTTTTT.

A remark on this clonotype: This could be a read error, since a much larger clone is one nucleotide away. This chain joins TRBV7-2 and TRBJ2-2; possibly TRBD2 for D (6 bases). Germline-derived CDR1 and CDR2 are SGHTA and FQGNSA. V was pared by 2 bases and J by 5 bases, with 12 bases between. The CDR3 runs 15 residues. CDR3 bases: TGTACCAGCAGCTTAACGGGAGTCAGGACCGGGGAGCTGTTTTTT. Encoded protein: CTSSLTGVRTGELFF.